These T cell receptor beta chains were read from a single sample in a study of OX40 agonist ivuxolimab in advanced cancers. TCRdb keeps only in-frame clones here, not all; method: immunoSEQ multiplex PCR. The sample has tens of thousands of clones; approximately 77% are singletons. The sample in question was CD4+ or CD8+ T cells sorted from blood, obtained in a trial of the OX40 agonist ivuxolimab. These receptors were collected from an adult with an advanced solid tumor such as melanoma, head and neck, liver or kidney cancer. Both conserved end residues are part of each CDR3. A D gene is named only where the DNA matches it firmly. Some rows mark clone size as missing; the rest say once, few, many or name a class of expanded clone.

d_gene,abundance,j_gene,v_gene,CDR3aa,CDR3nt
NA,NA,TRBJ2-3,TRBV5-4,CASSLDPGIITDTQYF,TGTGCCAGCAGCTTGGATCCCGGGATAATCACAGATACGCAGTATTTT
TRBD1,NA,TRBJ1-3,TRBV6-1,CASSAPGQSSGNTIYF,TGTGCCAGCAGTGCGCCGGGACAGAGCTCTGGAAACACCATATATTTT
TRBD2,NA,TRBJ2-1,TRBV28,CASSFGGTSGIEQFF,TGTGCCAGCAGTTTTGGGGGGACTAGCGGGATTGAGCAGTTCTTC
TRBD1,NA,TRBJ1-4,TRBV19,CASTTLDREGEKLFF,TGTGCCAGTACCACCTTGGACAGGGAAGGAGAAAAACTGTTTTTT
TRBD1,NA,TRBJ1-1,TRBV4-1,CASSQDRLGQGDFEYTEAFF,TGCGCCAGCAGCCAAGATCGATTGGGACAGGGGGATTTTGAGTACACTGAAGCTTTCTTT
NA,NA,TRBJ2-5,TRBV7-9,CASSLSGSETQYF,TGTGCCAGCAGCTTATCGGGGTCTGAGACCCAGTACTTC
TRBD2,few,TRBJ2-1,TRBV6-5,CASSRSGARNEQFF,TGTGCCAGCAGCCGTAGCGGGGCTCGGAATGAGCAGTTCTTC
NA,NA,TRBJ1-4,TRBV2,CASSETRGYNEKLFF,TGTGCCAGCAGTGAAACCAGGGGATATAATGAAAAACTGTTTTTT
NA,NA,TRBJ1-4,TRBV18,CASSPPSQGNEKLFF,TGTGCCAGCTCACCACCTTCTCAGGGTAATGAAAAACTGTTTTTT
NA,NA,TRBJ1-2,TRBV6-1,CASSDGPFLGGYTF,TGTGCCAGCAGTGACGGACCTTTTCTAGGTGGCTACACCTTC
NA,NA,TRBJ1-1,TRBV6-5,CASSREGVMNTEAFF,TGTGCCAGCAGCCGCGAGGGCGTCATGAACACTGAAGCTTTCTTT
TRBD1,NA,TRBJ1-3,TRBV19,CASSHIGTGTRFYTIYF,TGTGCCAGTAGTCACATCGGGACAGGGACAAGATTTTACACCATATATTTT
NA,NA,TRBJ1-1,TRBV7-8,CASSGGSVGFTEAFF,TGTGCCAGCAGCGGGGGGTCCGTGGGGTTTACTGAAGCTTTCTTT
TRBD2,NA,TRBJ2-1,TRBV27,CASSPRTSGGYNEQFF,TGTGCCAGCAGTCCTCGGACTAGCGGGGGCTACAATGAGCAGTTCTTC
NA,NA,TRBJ1-1,TRBV27,CASSYRESRTEAFF,TGTGCCAGCAGTTACAGGGAAAGTAGAACTGAAGCTTTCTTT
TRBD1,NA,TRBJ1-2,TRBV7-9,CASSHRIGTGDGYTF,TGTGCCAGCAGCCACCGAATCGGGACAGGGGATGGCTACACCTTC
NA,NA,TRBJ2-2,TRBV19,CASRDRLGELFF,TGTGCCAGTAGGGACAGACTCGGGGAGCTGTTTTTT
NA,few,TRBJ1-1,TRBV25-1,CASAALTEAFF,TGTGCCAGCGCCGCACTCACTGAAGCTTTCTTT
NA,NA,TRBJ1-2,TRBV18,CASSPTDNYGYTF,TGTGCCAGCTCACCGACGGACAACTATGGCTACACCTTC
NA,NA,TRBJ2-2,TRBV6-5,CASSYLTGELFF,TGTGCCAGCAGTTACCTCACCGGGGAGCTGTTTTTT
NA,NA,TRBJ2-3,TRBV9,CASSVAPLTDTQYF,TGTGCCAGCAGCGTAGCCCCCCTCACAGATACGCAGTATTTT
TRBD2,NA,TRBJ2-2,TRBV7-3,CASSQPGTSGRPGELFF,TGTGCCAGCAGCCAACCAGGGACTAGCGGTAGACCCGGGGAGCTGTTTTTT
NA,few,TRBJ1-2,TRBV18,CASSIRRVNYGYTF,TGTGCCAGCTCAATCCGACGGGTTAACTATGGCTACACCTTC
NA,NA,TRBJ2-3,TRBV29-1,CSVEEGVKVDTQYF,TGCAGCGTTGAGGAGGGGGTCAAGGTTGATACGCAGTATTTT
TRBD1,NA,TRBJ2-3,TRBV27,CASSFRQGTQYF,TGTGCCAGCAGTTTCCGACAGGGGACGCAGTATTTT
NA,NA,TRBJ2-3,TRBV10-3,CAIGSTDTQYF,TGTGCCATCGGAAGCACAGATACGCAGTATTTT
NA,NA,TRBJ2-3,TRBV7-8,CASSLRPGGSTDTQYF,TGTGCCAGCAGCTTACGACCAGGAGGGAGCACAGATACGCAGTATTTT
TRBD1,few,TRBJ2-4,TRBV28,CASKDEDRPQNIQYF,TGTGCCAGCAAGGACGAGGACAGGCCCCAAAACATTCAGTACTTC
NA,NA,TRBJ2-2,TRBV5-1,CASSLPAGVTGELFF,TGCGCCAGCAGCTTGCCTGCTGGGGTCACCGGGGAGCTGTTTTTT
NA,NA,TRBJ2-1,TRBV9,CASSVVGSSYNEQFF,TGTGCCAGCAGCGTAGTAGGGAGCTCCTACAATGAGCAGTTCTTC
NA,NA,TRBJ1-3,TRBV9,CASSVRGSGAGNTIYF,TGTGCCAGCAGCGTAAGAGGGTCGGGGGCCGGAAACACCATATATTTT
NA,NA,TRBJ1-1,TRBV29-1,CSGSFGMNTEAFF,TGCAGCGGATCCTTTGGGATGAACACTGAAGCTTTCTTT
NA,NA,TRBJ1-5,TRBV28,CAADTLTGSQPQHF,TGTGCCGCCGACACCCTAACAGGGAGTCAGCCCCAGCATTTT
TRBD1,NA,TRBJ2-3,TRBV28,CASIGQGADTQYF,TGTGCCAGCATCGGCCAGGGGGCAGATACGCAGTATTTT
NA,few,TRBJ1-5,TRBV6-1,CASSEAWGFQPQHF,TGTGCCAGCAGTGAAGCCTGGGGTTTCCAGCCCCAGCATTTT
TRBD2,NA,TRBJ2-7,TRBV11-2,CASSDRTSGSYEQYF,TGTGCCAGCAGCGATCGGACTAGCGGGAGCTACGAGCAGTACTTC
NA,NA,TRBJ1-6,TRBV14,CASSQDGDVYSPLHF,TGTGCCAGCAGCCAAGACGGGGACGTTTATTCACCCCTCCACTTT
NA,NA,TRBJ2-1,TRBV4-1,CASSQGILGRYNEQFF,TGCGCCAGCAGCCAGGGAATACTGGGCCGGTACAATGAGCAGTTCTTC
NA,NA,TRBJ2-1,TRBV6-1,CASRPSSYNEQFF,TGTGCCAGCAGACCTAGCTCCTACAATGAGCAGTTCTTC
NA,NA,TRBJ1-4,TRBV7-9,CASSLGRTGLRRTNEKLFF,TGTGCCAGCAGCTTAGGACGAACAGGGTTAAGACGAACTAATGAAAAACTGTTTTTT
TRBD1,few,TRBJ1-2,TRBV28,CASSYRDRVIFDGYTF,TGTGCCAGCAGTTACCGGGACAGGGTTATTTTTGATGGCTACACCTTC
NA,NA,TRBJ1-1,TRBV7-3,CASKSHRETEAFF,TGTGCCAGCAAGAGCCACAGGGAGACTGAAGCTTTCTTT
NA,once,TRBJ1-5,TRBV6-1,CASSQSSNQPQHF,TGTGCCAGCAGCCAGTCCAGCAATCAGCCCCAGCATTTT
NA,NA,TRBJ1-4,TRBV2,CASSEAGGQEKLFF,TGTGCCAGCAGTGAAGCCGGGGGGCAGGAAAAACTGTTTTTT
TRBD2,NA,TRBJ2-1,TRBV19,CASSLGLVIVNEQFF,TGTGCCAGTAGTCTCGGACTAGTAATTGTCAATGAGCAGTTCTTC
NA,NA,TRBJ2-5,TRBV5-5,CASSQGLNQETQYF,TGTGCCAGCAGCCAGGGACTTAACCAAGAGACCCAGTACTTC
TRBD1,NA,TRBJ2-1,TRBV5-5,CASSRTGSNEQFF,TGTGCCAGCAGCCGGACAGGCAGCAATGAGCAGTTCTTC
TRBD1,many,TRBJ1-2,TRBV29-1,CSVEDRINYGYTF,TGCAGCGTTGAGGACAGGATTAACTATGGCTACACCTTC
NA,NA,TRBJ2-7,TRBV28,CASSLIGQGMDEQYF,TGTGCCAGCAGTTTAATCGGGCAGGGGATGGACGAGCAGTACTTC
NA,few,TRBJ2-7,TRBV7-9,CASSSGPYEQYF,TGTGCCAGCAGCTCCGGGCCATACGAGCAGTACTTC
NA,NA,TRBJ2-7,TRBV27,CASSLSKFSYEQYF,TGTGCCAGCAGTTTATCGAAGTTTTCCTACGAGCAGTACTTC
NA,medium-sized,TRBJ2-2,TRBV7-9,CASSSSAGELFF,TGTGCCAGCAGCTCTAGCGCTGGGGAGCTGTTTTTT
NA,medium-sized,TRBJ1-5,TRBV4-1,CASSQIGVRGNQPQHF,TGCGCCAGCAGCCAGATAGGGGTTCGTGGCAATCAGCCCCAGCATTTT
TRBD2,NA,TRBJ2-1,TRBV15,CATSDSGRAYNEQFF,TGTGCCACCAGCGATAGCGGGAGGGCCTACAATGAGCAGTTCTTC
NA,few,TRBJ1-1,TRBV27,CASRPGWRAEAFF,TGTGCCAGCAGGCCAGGGTGGAGGGCTGAAGCTTTCTTT
NA,NA,TRBJ2-7,TRBV11-2,CASSHGTWYEQYF,TGTGCCAGCAGCCATGGGACTTGGTACGAGCAGTACTTC
NA,NA,TRBJ2-2,TRBV28,CASMWGPANTGELFF,TGTGCCAGCATGTGGGGTCCTGCGAACACCGGGGAGCTGTTTTTT
NA,NA,TRBJ2-5,TRBV6-6,CASSSPGGGGETQYF,TGTGCCAGCAGTTCCCCCGGAGGGGGAGGAGAGACCCAGTACTTC
TRBD1,NA,TRBJ1-1,TRBV11-2,CASNNRGYTEAFF,TGTGCCAGCAACAACAGGGGATACACTGAAGCTTTCTTT